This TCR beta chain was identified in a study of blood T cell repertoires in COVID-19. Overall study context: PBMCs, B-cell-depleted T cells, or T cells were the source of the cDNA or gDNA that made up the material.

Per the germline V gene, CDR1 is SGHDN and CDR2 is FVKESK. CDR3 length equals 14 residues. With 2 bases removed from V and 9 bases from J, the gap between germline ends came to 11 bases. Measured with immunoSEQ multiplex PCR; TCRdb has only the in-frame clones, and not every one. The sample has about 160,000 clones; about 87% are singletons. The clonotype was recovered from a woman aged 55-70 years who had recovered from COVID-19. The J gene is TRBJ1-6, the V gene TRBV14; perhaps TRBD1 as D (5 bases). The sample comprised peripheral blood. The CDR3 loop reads CASSQRRGSSPLHF. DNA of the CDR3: TGTGCCAGCAGCCAAAGGAGGGGCTCTTCACCCCTCCACTTT.